This T cell receptor (beta chain) is from a study of blood T cell repertoires in COVID-19. Overall study context: The United States, Italy and Spain supplied acute and convalescent COVID-19 samples. Sample material is recorded as cDNA or gDNA derived from T cells, B-cell-depleted T cells, or PBMCs.

Per the original data handling: Amplification with reference gene primers provided the estimates of nucleated cell counts. TCRdb keeps only in-frame clones here, not all; method: immunoSEQ multiplex PCR. The V and J calls and clone size were taken over from that table, and D and trimming were inferred from the DNA. The repertoire holds approximately 46,000 clones, with over 65% as singletons. Germline V gene lookup returns CDR1 SGHKS and CDR2 YYEKEE (reference sequence). The V end lost 0 bases, the J end lost 3 bases, and 10 bases lay between the germline ends. This CDR3 is 16 amino acids long. Sequencing was carried out using peripheral blood. The chain links TRBV5-5 to TRBJ2-6; D ambiguous. This clonotype was sampled from a man aged 80 or over with acute or convalescent COVID-19. This CDR3 is CASSLARGGGANVLTF. The DNA for the CDR3 is TGTGCCAGCAGCTTGGCTCGAGGTGGTGGGGCCAACGTCCTGACTTTC.